One T cell receptor beta chain is described in this entry. Antigen specificity is unknown. Sequencing used immunoSEQ multiplex PCR; TCRdb keeps in-frame clones, though not all of them. Seen here are tens of thousands of clones, approximately 96% observed once, and the top ten hold around 0.83%. Germline lookup yields CDR1 MNHNS and CDR2 SASEGT. V lost 0 bases and J lost 3; bases outside the gene matches: 4. The CDR3 sequence is 16 residues long. The entry originates in a study of cytomegalovirus exposure and HLA in healthy donors. General study findings and limits: In vitro checks showed that three CMV-associated chains really do target CMV antigens.

The chain carries TRBV6-1 and TRBJ2-7, with 11 bases aligning to TRBD2. The sequenced sample was PBMCs. This receptor was identified in a man younger than 35 in good health and CMV-seronegative. Here the CDR3 reads CASSEARLAGNYEQYF. In DNA, the CDR3 is TGTGCCAGCAGTGAAGCTAGACTAGCGGGAAACTACGAGCAGTACTTC.